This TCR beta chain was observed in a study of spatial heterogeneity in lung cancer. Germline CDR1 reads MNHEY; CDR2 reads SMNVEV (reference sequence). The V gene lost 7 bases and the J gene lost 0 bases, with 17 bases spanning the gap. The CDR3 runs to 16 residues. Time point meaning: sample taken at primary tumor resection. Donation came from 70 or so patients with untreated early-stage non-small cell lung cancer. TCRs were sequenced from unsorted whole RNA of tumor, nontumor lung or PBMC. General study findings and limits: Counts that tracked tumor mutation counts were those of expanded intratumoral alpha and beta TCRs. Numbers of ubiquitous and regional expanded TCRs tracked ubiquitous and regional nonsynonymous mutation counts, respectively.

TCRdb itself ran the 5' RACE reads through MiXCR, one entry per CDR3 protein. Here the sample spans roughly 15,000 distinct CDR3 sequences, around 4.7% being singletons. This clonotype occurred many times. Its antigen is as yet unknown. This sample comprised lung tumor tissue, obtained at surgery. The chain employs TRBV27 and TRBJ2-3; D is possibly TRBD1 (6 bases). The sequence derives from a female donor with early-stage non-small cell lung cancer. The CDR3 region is CASKINGQTSTDTQYF. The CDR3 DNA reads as TGTGCCAGCAAGATTAATGGACAGACTAGCACAGATACGCAGTATTTT.